This TCR beta chain was sequenced during a study of blood T cells in healthy people across ages. For the second PCR, which ran for about 6 to 11 cycles, a sample-barcoded 5' primer and a J-beta primer mix were used. MiXCR, run by TCRdb on the 5' RACE reads, gives a single entry per CDR3 protein. This table has 870,000 or so distinct CDR3 sequences, around 28% appearing once. The CDR3 consists of 18 residues. In germline, CDR1 is LGHNA, CDR2 YNFKEQ. With V trimmed by 2 bases and J by 5 bases, 13 bases remained unmatched. Only a few counts were recorded for this clonotype. The antigen remains undetermined. Study outcomes and limitations: Higher diversity, along with more naive CD4+ cells, distinguished long-lived donors from aged donors. For the donors, CMV status was unknown and possibly confounded expanded clonotype changes.

The sequencing sample was made of blood. The chain uses TRBV4-2 and TRBJ1-1, with 11 bases identical to TRBD1. This TCR derives from an elderly woman in good health. CDR3 in amino acids: CASSQQDRGRDGRTEAFF. CDR3 sequence (DNA): TGTGCCAGCAGCCAACAGGACAGGGGGCGCGATGGGAGGACTGAAGCTTTCTTT.